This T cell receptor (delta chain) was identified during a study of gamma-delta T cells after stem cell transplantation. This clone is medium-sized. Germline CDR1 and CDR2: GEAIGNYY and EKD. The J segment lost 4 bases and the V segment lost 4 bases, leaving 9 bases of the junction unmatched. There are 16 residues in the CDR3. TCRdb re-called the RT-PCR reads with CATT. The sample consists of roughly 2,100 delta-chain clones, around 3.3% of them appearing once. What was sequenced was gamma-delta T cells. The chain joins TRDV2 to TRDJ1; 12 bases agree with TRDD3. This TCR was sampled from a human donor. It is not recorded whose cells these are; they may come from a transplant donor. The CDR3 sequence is CACDVLGDTSSDKLIF. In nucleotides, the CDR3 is TGTGCCTGTGATGTACTGGGGGATACCTCGAGCGATAAACTCATCTTT.